This entry is about one TCR beta chain. The data derive from a study of blood T cell repertoires in COVID-19. Data came from immunoSEQ multiplex PCR; TCRdb stores just in-frame clones and leaves some out. Of 50,000 to 70,000 clones in the sample, about four fifths were seen once. The sample was peripheral blood. The TCR comes from a man older than 75 with COVID-19, enrolled during active disease.

CDR3 residues: CASRQGEYTEAFF. CDR3 nucleotide sequence: TGTGCCAGCAGACAGGGGGAGTACACTGAAGCTTTCTTT. The genes are TRBV6-4 and TRBJ1-1; 8 positions match TRBD1. The length of the CDR3 is 13 residues. CDR1 and CDR2 (germline): MRHNA, SNTAGT. J lost 3 bases, V lost 6 bases, and 3 bases had no gene match.